This T cell receptor beta chain is drawn from a study of blood T cell repertoires in COVID-19. In the original workflow: By means of reference gene primer amplification, nucleated cell counts were estimated. TCRdb's copy holds only in-frame clones and misses some; the assay was immunoSEQ multiplex PCR. D and trimming were read from the DNA, whereas the V and J calls and clone size are those reported in that table. The sample yields roughly 200,000 clones, roughly four fifths seen once. The sequence came from a man aged 50 to 59 who had recovered from COVID-19. The sample was peripheral blood.

CDR3 loop: CASSHLQGSTYEQYF. CDR3 bases: TGTGCCAGCAGCCACCTCCAGGGGAGTACCTACGAGCAGTACTTC. The chain carries TRBV7-6 and TRBJ2-7, with a weak D call TRBD1 (6 bases). The CDR3 is 15 residues long. Trimming shortened V by 5 bases and J by 2 bases, and 16 bases separated the two germline ends. Germline CDR1 is SGHVS and CDR2 is FNYEAQ.